Below, 25 T cell receptor beta chains from the same sample are listed, as sequenced in a study of blood T cells in healthy people across ages. Then a second PCR, running roughly 7 to 11 cycles, was carried out with a sample-barcoded 5' primer and a J-beta primer mix. TCRdb used MiXCR to reprocess the 5' RACE reads, holding one entry per CDR3 protein. Seen here are hundreds of thousands of distinct CDR3 sequences, roughly 30% observed once, and the top ten hold 15% to 17%. Sequencing was done on a sample of blood. These receptors were taken from a woman older than 75 in good health.

This clonotype was seen ten or more times. The V and J genes are TRBV9 and TRBJ2-2; 7 nucleotides agree with TRBD1. The CDR3 extends over 12 amino acids. Germline-derived CDR1 and CDR2 are SGDLS and YYNGEE. V gave up 7 bases and J gave up 4 bases; unmatched junction bases: 1. This CDR3 is CASQGVTGELFF. The DNA for the CDR3 is TGTGCCAGCCAGGGGGTCACCGGGGAGCTGTTTTTT.

The rearrangement links TRBV14 to TRBJ2-6; the D is unclear. V was clipped by 0 bases and J by 3 bases, with 9 bases between them. This CDR3 comprises 16 residues. CDR1 is SGHDN, CDR2 FVKESK, per germline. CDR3 region: CASSQDLPFGANVLTF. The CDR3 DNA reads as TGTGCCAGCAGCCAAGATCTCCCCTTTGGGGCCAACGTCCTGACTTTC.

The V call is TRBV5-1, the J call TRBJ2-2, with a weak D call TRBD1 (6 bases). The CDR3 extends over 14 amino acids. V was cut by 4 bases and J by 4 bases, with 11 bases left in between. CDR1 and CDR2 from the germline V gene are SGHRS and YFSETQ. The CDR3: CASSLQGSTGELFF. Written as DNA, the CDR3 is TGCGCCAGCAGCCTTCAGGGGAGCACCGGGGAGCTGTTTTTT.

In this sample, this clonotype turned up many times. The chain is built from TRBV6-1 and TRBJ2-3; D gene ambiguous. The ends were cut back, 4 bases at V and 1 base at J, with 15 bases in the middle. The CDR3 consists of 16 residues. CDR1 and CDR2 (germline): MNHNS, SASEGT. For the CDR3, the DNA is TGTGCCAGCAGTGTCGGCAACGCTATGGGCACAGATACGCAGTATTTT. Its translation: CASSVGNAMGTDTQYF.

The chain has TRBV7-9 and TRBJ1-1, with 7 bases fitting TRBD1. V gave up 8 bases and J gave up 1 base; unmatched junction bases: 4. The CDR3 is made up of 13 amino acids. Germline V gene lookup returns CDR1 SEHNR and CDR2 FQNEAQ (reference sequence). The CDR3 coding sequence is TGTGCCAGCGGCAGGACAGGGAACACTGAAGCTTTCTTT. Translated: CASGRTGNTEAFF.

This clonotype was counted at least ten times. CDR3 residues: CSASGTVYNEQFF. The CDR3, as DNA: TGCAGTGCTTCCGGGACAGTTTACAATGAGCAGTTCTTC. The rearrangement joins TRBV20-1 to TRBJ2-1; 7 bases fit TRBD1. After removal of 5 bases from V and 4 bases from J, the junction contained 5 bases not matched to a gene. The CDR3 length is 13 residues. The germline CDR1 and CDR2 sequences are DFQATT and SNEGSKA (reference sequence).

This clonotype was observed at least ten times. V usage is TRBV7-2 and J usage is TRBJ2-3, with D possibly matching TRBD2 (5 bases). CDR1 SGHTA and CDR2 FQGNSA come from the germline V gene. Deletions cut 1 base from V and 2 bases from J, with 16 bases between. The CDR3 is made up of 17 amino acids. This chain's CDR3 is CASSLDSSRAHTDTQYF. The CDR3 region has the DNA TGTGCCAGCAGCTTAGACAGTTCGCGGGCCCACACAGATACGCAGTATTTT.

V and J are TRBV7-9 and TRBJ2-2; 9 positions agree with TRBD2. From germline, CDR1 is SEHNR and CDR2 FQNEAQ (reference sequence). The trim removed 1 base at V and 8 bases at J, leaving 11 bases unmatched. The CDR3 is 17 residues long. The DNA of the CDR3 is TGTGCCAGCAGCTTAGATGCGGGGGGGACCCTCGGAGGGGAGCTGTTTTTT. Amino acids: CASSLDAGGTLGGELFF.

Note on this clonotype: A read error is possible here, since a much larger clone lies one base away. The J gene is TRBJ1-5, the V gene TRBV6-2 or TRBV6-3, with unresolved D. Germline V gene lookup returns CDR1 MNHEY and CDR2 SVGEGT. There are 14 residues in the CDR3. V was cut by 6 bases and J by 3 bases, with 12 bases left in between. In DNA form, the CDR3 reads TGTGCCAGCAGCAAGGACCAGATCAATCAGCCCCAGCATTTT. Translated: CASSKDQINQPQHF.

At least ten counts were recorded for this clonotype. The chain employs TRBV5-1 and TRBJ2-7; tentative D call: TRBD2 (6 bases). This CDR3 comprises 14 residues. Trimming took off 7 bases at V and 3 bases at J, with 17 bases between the two ends. Germline lookup yields CDR1 SGHRS and CDR2 YFSETQ. The CDR3 DNA reads TGCGCCAGCCACGACCCCTCCGGGGGCTACGAGCAGTACTTC. It encodes CASHDPSGGYEQYF.

This clonotype was seen ten or more times. This chain links TRBV5-1 with TRBJ2-7, with TRBD1 matching over 7 bases. Unmatched junction bases numbered 9, after V lost 0 bases and J lost 3 bases. This CDR3 has 16 residues. Germline V gene lookup returns CDR1 SGHRS and CDR2 YFSETQ. The CDR3 DNA sequence: TGCGCCAGCAGCTTGGACAGGGGACCCTCTGTCTACGAGCAGTACTTC. Protein sequence: CASSLDRGPSVYEQYF.

A remark on this clonotype: Given a much more abundant clone one base away, this may be a read error. V usage is TRBV4-3 and J usage is TRBJ1-2; D may be TRBD1 (5 bases). Germline V CDR1 and CDR2: LGHNA, YSLEER. The CDR3 runs to 13 residues. CDR3 coding DNA: TGCGCCGGCAGCCAAGATTACGGGGGGGAGTACACCTTC. Translated: CAGSQDYGGEYTF.

The rearrangement uses TRBV11-2 and TRBJ2-2; D is unclear. This CDR3 is built from 16 residues. Trimming stripped 3 bases from V and 1 base from J, with 12 bases between. CDR1 and CDR2 (germline): SGHAT, FQNNGV. The CDR3 DNA is TGTGCCAGCAGCTTCGGATCGACTGTGAACACCGGGGAGCTGTTTTTT. Its protein is CASSFGSTVNTGELFF. The variable domain in full, with the rest retrieved from reference TRBV11-2 and TRBJ2-2, is EAGVAQSPRYKIIEKRQSVAFWCNPISGHATLYWYQQILGQGPKLLIQFQNNGVVDDSQLPKDRFSAERLKGVDSTLKIQPAKLEDSAVYLCASSFGSTVNTGELFFGEGSRLTVL.

This clonotype was seen repeatedly, ten times or more. V and J are TRBV7-2 and TRBJ2-5; weak D call: TRBD2 (6 bases). CDR1 SGHTA and CDR2 FQGNSA come from the germline V gene. V dropped 4 bases and J dropped 4 bases, with 22 bases sitting between them. The CDR3 loop spans 17 amino acids. CDR3 nucleotide sequence: TGTGCCAGCAGCTCGGAGTTGGAGGGGCCTGGGGGAGAGACCCAGTACTTC. It translates to CASSSELEGPGGETQYF.

This clonotype was observed at least ten times. The CDR3 spells CASSLGPSGGYNEQFF. The CDR3 DNA follows: TGTGCCAGCAGCCTGGGGCCTAGCGGGGGGTACAATGAGCAGTTCTTC. The V call is TRBV7-2, the J call TRBJ2-1; 11 bases line up with TRBD2. Germline CDR1 and CDR2: SGHTA and FQGNSA. This CDR3 is built from 16 residues. The J segment lost 4 bases and the V segment lost 5 bases, leaving 7 bases of the junction unmatched.

This clonotype was counted at least ten times. This rearrangement joins TRBV5-4 to TRBJ2-7; the match to TRBD1 covers 10 bases. V was clipped by 4 bases and J by 7 bases; unmatched bases: 11. The germline V gene encodes CDR1 SGHNT and CDR2 YYREEE (reference sequence). This CDR3 contains 15 residues. CDR3 amino acids: CASSADRGTTGEQYF. The CDR3 DNA follows: TGTGCCAGCAGCGCGGACAGGGGGACAACAGGAGAGCAGTACTTC.

The V gene is TRBV12-3 or TRBV12-4, the J gene TRBJ1-1; TRBD1 matches 7 bases. The V segment lost 5 bases and the J segment 5 bases; nucleotides outside the gene matches: 8. CDR3 length equals 14 residues. The CDR3 DNA is TGTGCCAGCAGTATCCCCCCGACAGGGACTGAAGCTTTCTTT. Protein product: CASSIPPTGTEAFF.

This clonotype was counted many times. V and J are TRBV20-1 and TRBJ2-5, with 8 positions matching TRBD2. Looked up from germline, CDR1 is DFQATT and CDR2 is SNEGSKA (reference sequence). With V trimmed by 4 bases and J by 5 bases, 3 bases remained unmatched. CDR3 length: 12 residues. The CDR3 bases are TGCAGTGCTATTCCGGGGGGGGAGACCCAGTACTTC. This codes for CSAIPGGETQYF.

The gene calls are TRBV20-1 and TRBJ1-5, with 10 bases identical to TRBD1. The CDR3 has 14 amino acids. Germline V lookup: CDR1 DFQATT, CDR2 SNEGSKA (reference sequence). V shed 3 bases and J 7 bases; nucleotides not matched to a gene: 6. The CDR3 is CSAREGQGHQPQHF. In DNA, the CDR3 is TGCAGTGCTAGGGAGGGACAGGGGCACCAGCCCCAGCATTTT.

In its sample, this clonotype was seen many times. The V and J genes are TRBV4-3 and TRBJ1-2; TRBD1 is a possible D gene (6 bases). CDR3 size: 15 residues. The V gene's germline CDR1 is LGHNA and CDR2 YSLEER. V lost 0 bases and J lost 4, with 12 bases in between. This CDR3 reads CASSQDSRGSYGYTF. The CDR3 DNA is TGCGCCAGCAGCCAAGATTCCAGGGGTTCCTATGGCTACACCTTC.

The genes are TRBV4-2 and TRBJ1-6; D is unclear. This CDR3 contains 13 residues. The germline CDR1 and CDR2 sequences are LGHNA and YNFKEQ. Between the trimmed V and J ends, which lost 0 bases and 9 bases, there was a span of 6 bases. CDR3 in DNA: TGTGCCAGCAGCCAAGATGTGAGTTCACCCCTCCACTTT. It translates to CASSQDVSSPLHF.

Comments on this clonotype: A much larger clone lies one base from this, so it may be a read error. In DNA, the CDR3 is TGTGCCAACAGTTTGGACCGTACCAGGGGCGAGCAGTACTTC. As protein: CANSLDRTRGEQYF. The chain joins TRBV2 to TRBJ2-7; possible D gene TRBD1, 6 bases. From germline, CDR1 is SNHLY and CDR2 FYNNEI. There are 14 residues in the CDR3. Supplemented by reference TRBV2 and TRBJ2-7, the full variable domain reads EPEVTQTPSHQVTQMGQEVILRCVPISNHLYFYWYRQILGQKVEFLVSFYNNEISEKSEIFDDQFSVERPDGSNFTLKIRSTKLEDSAMYFCANSLDRTRGEQYFGPGTRLTVT.

V and J are TRBV14 and TRBJ2-5, with 11 positions matching TRBD1. This CDR3 comprises 14 residues. CDR1 is SGHDN, CDR2 FVKESK, per germline. V gave up 5 bases and J gave up 5 bases; unmatched junction bases: 4. The CDR3 DNA reads TGTGCCAGCAGCGTTCGGGACAGGGGGGAGACCCAGTACTTC. Translating it yields CASSVRDRGETQYF.

This clonotype was observed many times. The rearrangement links TRBV5-6 to TRBJ2-7; the match to TRBD1 covers 9 bases. Germline trimming cut 6 bases from V and 2 bases from J; bases unmatched to any gene: 6. Germline loops: CDR1 SGHDT, CDR2 YYEEEE. The CDR3 consists of 14 residues. In DNA, the CDR3 is TGTGCCAGCATCAGAACAGGGGGCACCTACGAGCAGTACTTC. This translates into CASIRTGGTYEQYF. Using reference TRBV5-6 and TRBJ2-7 for the parts outside the CDR3, the full variable domain is DAGVTQSPTHLIKTRGQQVTLRCSPKSGHDTVSWYQQALGQGPQFIFQYYEEEERQRGNFPDRFSGHQFPNYSSELNVNALLLGDSALYLCASIRTGGTYEQYFGPGTRLTVT.

This clonotype has ten or more counts. The chain employs TRBV29-1 and TRBJ2-1; TRBD1 might be the D (5 bases). Germline V lookup: CDR1 SQVTM, CDR2 ANQGSEA. The CDR3 loop spans 14 amino acids. Trimming pared 6 bases from V and 0 bases from J, leaving 12 bases between. The CDR3 loop reads CSVPGADSYNEQFF. In DNA, the CDR3 is TGCAGCGTGCCTGGGGCGGACTCCTACAATGAGCAGTTCTTC.